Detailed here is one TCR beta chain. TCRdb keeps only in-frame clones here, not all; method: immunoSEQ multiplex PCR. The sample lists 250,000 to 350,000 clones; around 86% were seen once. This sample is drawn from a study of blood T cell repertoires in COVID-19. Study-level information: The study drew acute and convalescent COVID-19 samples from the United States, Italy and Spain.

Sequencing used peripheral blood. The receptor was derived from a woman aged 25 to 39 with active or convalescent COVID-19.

CDR3 sequence (DNA): TGTGCCAGCAGTTCTGGTCAGACTCCGGCCAATGAGCAGTTCTTC. This sequence encodes CASSSGQTPANEQFF. The chain links TRBV2 to TRBJ2-1; D unresolved. Per germline, CDR1 SNHLY and CDR2 FYNNEI. Trimming shortened V by 5 bases and J by 6 bases, and 17 bases separated the two germline ends. CDR3 length: 15 amino acids.